The TCR beta chain under discussion was sequenced for a study of tumor and adjacent non-tumor tissue in lung cancer. Study details: Patients comprised 12 adenocarcinoma, a couple of squamous cell carcinoma and 1 small cell lung cancer.

The J segment lost 5 bases and the V segment lost 3 bases, leaving 8 bases of the junction unmatched. This CDR3 spans 15 amino acids. Germline V gene lookup returns CDR1 SQVTM and CDR2 ANQGSEA. Three rounds of nested PCR, following a modified ARM-PCR protocol, produced the TCRbeta library. In TCRdb, the multiplex PCR reads were re-called with MiXCR into one record per CDR3 protein. The sample shows approximately 120,000 distinct CDR3 sequences, roughly three fifths of them seen only once. This clonotype was seen repeatedly, ten times or more. The template was RNA from unsorted bulk tissue. The normal lung tissue was taken more than 3 cm from the tumor edge.

The sequence was collected from a man aged 55 to 70 with non-small cell lung cancer. The chain employs TRBV29-1 and TRBJ2-3, with 10 positions matching TRBD2. Sequenced material: distant non-tumor lung tissue. The CDR3, as DNA: TGCAGCGTTGATGGGTTAGCGGGAGGATTAGATACGCAGTATTTT. The encoded protein is CSVDGLAGGLDTQYF.